This T cell receptor (beta chain) was sequenced in a study of metastatic and nonmetastatic thyroid tumors. Overall study context: Blood and tumor or nodule tissue repertoires from malignant and benign thyroid patients were compared.

V gave up 6 bases and J gave up 10 bases, with 13 bases separating them. Germline V gene sequence: CDR1 MNHNS, CDR2 SASEGT. CDR3 length: 12 amino acids. Thyroid surgery had not been preceded by any treatment in any patient. Study-wide findings and caveats: For both blood and tumor, malignant thyroid tumors reportedly showed significantly higher TCR beta diversity than benign nodules did.

This clone is medium-sized in the sample. Its target is not known. In the original workflow: Clinicopathological groups supplied CDR3 differences that were used to build a distant-metastasis classifier for papillary thyroid cancer. With MiXCR, TCRdb called clones anew from the PCR reads. The V and J calls here are based on TCRdb, not the publication. The table lists 15,000 to 20,000 clones, roughly 29% of them singletons. The chain joins TRBV6-1 to TRBJ2-1; D is undetermined. The sample comprised blood. The receptor's source is a female donor with papillary thyroid cancer or a benign thyroid nodule (not recorded which). Some clones in this sample may be carry-over from other donors' samples. The CDR3 DNA follows: TGTGCCAGCAGACAAAGCGACTGGGAGCAGTTCTTC. It codes for CASRQSDWEQFF.